The 28 T cell receptor beta chains reported below all come from one sample, sequenced in a study of cytomegalovirus exposure and HLA in healthy donors. A multiplex PCR was run with 60 Vbeta primers and 13 Jbeta primers. Profiling relied on immunoSEQ multiplex PCR, and the TCRdb table lists in-frame clones only, not all of them. Of approximately 250,000 clones in the sample, more than 70% are singletons; the top ten hold about 0.47%. The sample was PBMCs. These receptors all come from a boy younger than 18 in good health and CMV-seronegative.

The chain combines TRBV13 with TRBJ2-7; TRBD2 might be the D (5 bases). Germline assignment: CDR1 PRHDT and CDR2 FYEKMQ (reference sequence). The V and J ends lost 6 bases and 6 bases respectively, with 12 bases between them. The length of the CDR3 is 12 residues. In nucleotides, the CDR3 is TGTGCCAGCAGTTCTCGGGGTGGCGAGCAGTACTTC. The encoded protein is CASSSRGGEQYF.

The chain combines TRBV25-1 with TRBJ2-5, with 9 bases lining up with TRBD2. This CDR3 is built from 15 residues. Germline V CDR1 and CDR2: MGHDK, SYGVNS. V shed 1 base, J shed 9 bases, and the junction held 9 bases outside the gene matches. CDR3 DNA: TGTGCCAGCAGTGAATTTGGTAGCGGGAGTTCGGCCCAGTACTTC. Residues: CASSEFGSGSSAQYF.

The chain is built from TRBV19 and TRBJ1-2; no definite D call. Trimming took off 5 bases at V and 8 bases at J, with 21 bases between the two ends. The CDR3 length is 15 residues. Germline V gene lookup returns CDR1 LNHDA and CDR2 SQIVND (reference sequence). The CDR3 sequence is CASSSPFRGSEGYTF. As DNA, the CDR3 is TGTGCCAGTAGTTCCCCGTTTCGCGGTTCTGAGGGCTACACCTTC.

This clone was counted between two and nine times. CDR3 bases: TGCGCCAGCAGCCCGGCGTACGGGGGGCTAGACACAGATACGCAGTATTTT. Protein: CASSPAYGGLDTDTQYF. This chain uses TRBV5-1 with TRBJ2-3; possibly TRBD2 for D (7 bases). Trimming left V 4 bases short and J 2 bases short, with 20 bases between. The CDR3 loop spans 17 amino acids. Germline V gives CDR1 SGHRS, CDR2 YFSETQ.

This chain links TRBV6-6 with TRBJ2-3; TRBD2 might be the D (6 bases). Deletions cut 4 bases from V and 1 base from J, with 15 bases between. The V gene's germline CDR1 is MNHNY and CDR2 SVGAGI (reference sequence). The CDR3 is 16 residues long. CDR3 bases: TGTGCCAGCAGTTTTCTGGAGGGCCAGGGCACAGATACGCAGTATTTT. Residues: CASSFLEGQGTDTQYF.

This rearrangement joins TRBV30 to TRBJ2-3; D is ambiguous. CDR1 and CDR2 (germline): GTSNPN, SVGIG (reference sequence). CDR3 length: 16 amino acids. Trimming removed 3 bases at V and 1 base at J, with 17 bases between. CDR3 DNA sequence: TGTGCCTGGAGCCGTGGAATAGCTGTAGGCACAGATACGCAGTATTTT. Translating it yields CAWSRGIAVGTDTQYF.

The chain uses TRBV7-7 and TRBJ2-1; 10 bases fit TRBD2. CDR1 is SSHAT, CDR2 FNYEAQ, per germline (reference sequence). V dropped 2 bases and J dropped 9; count of bases not matched to a gene: 7. There are 15 residues in the CDR3. The CDR3 region is CASSLLLAGVSEQFF. DNA for the CDR3: TGTGCCAGCAGCTTATTGCTAGCGGGAGTGAGTGAGCAGTTCTTC.

This clone was found a few times. The gene calls are TRBV20-1 and TRBJ1-2; 7 positions agree with TRBD1. The germline V gene encodes CDR1 DFQATT and CDR2 SNEGSKA (reference sequence). V lost 7 bases to trimming and J lost 7 bases; unmatched junction nucleotides: 6. CDR3 size: 11 residues. The CDR3 DNA reads as TGCAGTGGGAGGGGGCTTGCTGGCTACACCTTC. It translates to CSGRGLAGYTF.

This chain uses TRBV27 with TRBJ2-2, with 8 nucleotides matching TRBD1. Germline trimming cut 5 bases from V and 7 bases from J; bases unmatched to any gene: 9. CDR1 and CDR2 (germline): MNHEY, SMNVEV (reference sequence). This CDR3 has 15 residues. The CDR3 protein is CASSQRTGWGGELFF. The CDR3 DNA sequence: TGTGCCAGCAGTCAAAGGACAGGGTGGGGCGGGGAGCTGTTTTTT.

The chain uses TRBV7-9 and TRBJ2-1, with 9 bases lining up with TRBD1. The CDR3 is 16 amino acids. Germline V gene sequence: CDR1 SEHNR, CDR2 FQNEAQ (reference sequence). V trimming: 5 bases; J trimming: 4 bases; junction bases outside the gene matches: 9. For the CDR3, the DNA is TGTGCCAGCAGCGTCCACAGGGGGCAAAGGTACAATGAGCAGTTCTTC. Translated: CASSVHRGQRYNEQFF.

V gene TRBV5-8 combines with J gene TRBJ1-1; a possible D gene is TRBD1 (5 bases). The V gene's germline CDR1 is SGHTS and CDR2 YDEGEE. CDR3 length: 12 amino acids. V shed 0 bases and J shed 8 bases, with 8 bases lying between them. The DNA for the CDR3 is TGTGCCAGCAGCTTGGCGGGGGACGAAGCTTTCTTT. Translating gives CASSLAGDEAFF.

This clone was seen just once. The CDR3, as DNA: TGTGCCAGCAGCTCCGTAGCGGGGGGGAACACCGGGGAGCTGTTTTTT. It is translated as CASSSVAGGNTGELFF. The V gene is TRBV7-8, the J gene TRBJ2-2; 10 bases fit TRBD2. V was clipped by 4 bases and J by 1 base; unmatched bases: 3. Germline CDR1 SGHVS, CDR2 FQNEAQ. The CDR3 length is 16 residues.

There are a few counts of this clone. The chain couples TRBV27 to TRBJ1-1; the match to TRBD1 covers 8 bases. The germline V gene encodes CDR1 MNHEY and CDR2 SMNVEV (reference sequence). The CDR3 contains 13 residues. J gave up 3 bases and V 5 bases, and 2 bases lay outside the gene matches. The CDR3 DNA reads TGTGCCAGCAGTCGACAGGGGTACACTGAAGCTTTCTTT. Its translation: CASSRQGYTEAFF.

This clone turned up a few times. This rearrangement joins TRBV30 to TRBJ2-1; 10 bases fit TRBD2. Germline values: CDR1 GTSNPN, CDR2 SVGIG (reference sequence). CDR3 length: 13 amino acids. V trimming: 4 bases; J trimming: 9 bases; junction bases outside the gene matches: 6. Here the CDR3 reads CAWTSGSIPEQFF. Here the CDR3 DNA reads TGTGCCTGGACTAGCGGGAGCATCCCTGAGCAGTTCTTC. Supplemented by reference TRBV30 and TRBJ2-1, the full variable domain reads SQTIHQWPATLVQPVGSPLSLECTVEGTSNPNLYWYRQAAGRGLQLLFYSVGIGQISSEVPQNLSASRPQDRQFILSSKKLLLSDSGFYLCAWTSGSIPEQFFGPGTRLTVL.

This clone has a handful of counts. The rearrangement joins TRBV6-4 to TRBJ2-3; no firm D call. The CDR3 runs to 13 residues. Trimming shortened V by 3 bases and J by 8 bases, and 12 bases separated the two germline ends. Germline CDR1 MRHNA, CDR2 SNTAGT. CDR3 in amino acids: CASSESGLGTQYF. The DNA for the CDR3 is TGTGCCAGCAGTGAATCAGGCCTGGGTACGCAGTATTTT.

V gene TRBV5-6 combines with J gene TRBJ1-6, with D possibly TRBD1 on 6 matching bases. Germline V gene lookup returns CDR1 SGHDT and CDR2 YYEEEE. V gave up 4 bases and J gave up 0 bases, with 17 bases separating them. The CDR3 has 18 residues. The CDR3 here is CASSRLQGFGSYNSPLHF. DNA of the CDR3: TGTGCCAGCAGCCGATTACAGGGATTTGGCTCCTATAATTCACCCCTCCACTTT. Looking up the rest from reference TRBV5-6 and TRBJ1-6 gives the full variable domain: DAGVTQSPTHLIKTRGQQVTLRCSPKSGHDTVSWYQQALGQGPQFIFQYYEEEERQRGNFPDRFSGHQFPNYSSELNVNALLLGDSALYLCASSRLQGFGSYNSPLHFGNGTRLTVT.

The chain uses TRBV11-1 and TRBJ1-2; the match to TRBD1 covers 12 bases. V trimming: 5 bases; J trimming: 6 bases; junction bases outside the gene matches: 7. From germline, CDR1 is SGHAT and CDR2 FQDESV (reference sequence). This CDR3 region has 15 residues. CDR3 nucleotide sequence: TGTGCCAGCAGCCCACCGGGACAGGGGGCTGATGGCTACACCTTC. Residues: CASSPPGQGADGYTF.

The genes are TRBV19 and TRBJ2-3; the match to TRBD2 covers 7 bases. The trim removed 1 base at V and 0 bases at J, leaving 1 base unmatched. The length of the CDR3 is 15 residues. The germline gives CDR1 LNHDA, CDR2 SQIVND (reference sequence). The CDR3 sequence is CASSIASGSTDTQYF. For the CDR3, the DNA is TGTGCCAGTAGTATAGCTAGCGGAAGCACAGATACGCAGTATTTT.

This rearrangement joins TRBV6-1 to TRBJ2-7; D is unresolved. V was clipped by 4 bases and J by 6 bases, with 16 bases between them. The CDR3 is 14 residues long. CDR1 and CDR2 from the germline V gene are MNHNS and SASEGT. The CDR3 DNA is TGTGCCAGCAGTGTTTCGAGGTCCCCACCCGAGCAGTACTTC. As protein: CASSVSRSPPEQYF.

This rearrangement joins TRBV30 to TRBJ2-2, with a possible D match to TRBD2 (6 bases). CDR1 is GTSNPN, CDR2 SVGIG, per germline (reference sequence). V dropped 5 bases and J dropped 1 base, with 14 bases sitting between them. The CDR3 has 15 amino acids. CDR3 region: CAWGRWRVNTGELFF. CDR3 DNA sequence: TGTGCCTGGGGAAGATGGAGGGTGAACACCGGGGAGCTGTTTTTT. Full variable domain (missing parts from reference TRBV30 and TRBJ2-2): SQTIHQWPATLVQPVGSPLSLECTVEGTSNPNLYWYRQAAGRGLQLLFYSVGIGQISSEVPQNLSASRPQDRQFILSSKKLLLSDSGFYLCAWGRWRVNTGELFFGEGSRLTVL.

CDR3 protein: CASSTGLAGLGENIQYF. Here the CDR3 DNA reads TGTGCCAGCAGCACGGGACTAGCGGGCCTCGGGGAAAACATTCAGTACTTC. The chain recombines TRBV5-4 with TRBJ2-4; 12 nucleotides match TRBD2. The CDR3 has 17 residues. The J segment lost 5 bases and the V segment lost 4 bases, leaving 10 bases of the junction unmatched. Germline lookup yields CDR1 SGHNT and CDR2 YYREEE (reference sequence).

The V and J genes are TRBV10-1 and TRBJ2-5; 8 nucleotides line up with TRBD1. CDR1 is WNHNN and CDR2 is SYGVQD in the germline V gene (reference sequence). V was pared by 6 bases and J by 2 bases, with 8 bases of the junction left unmatched. The CDR3 has 15 amino acids. The CDR3 DNA is TGCGCCAGCAGCCCGGACAGGGATCAACAAGAGACCCAGTACTTC. Translated, it gives CASSPDRDQQETQYF.

The chain has TRBV6-6 and TRBJ2-7; D gene ambiguous. V lost 2 bases and J lost 3, with 11 bases in between. Germline assignment: CDR1 MNHNY and CDR2 SVGAGI (reference sequence). The CDR3 contains 14 residues. CDR3 sequence reads: CASSYGSGFYEQYF. The CDR3 region has the DNA TGTGCCAGCAGTTACGGGTCGGGTTTCTACGAGCAGTACTTC.

CDR3 in amino acids: CASSQVLAGGADTQYF. DNA for the CDR3: TGTGCCAGCAGCCAAGTCCTAGCGGGGGGCGCAGATACGCAGTATTTT. The gene calls are TRBV4-2 and TRBJ2-3; 11 bases map to TRBD2. Germline loops: CDR1 LGHNA, CDR2 YNFKEQ. With 1 base clipped from V and 4 bases from J, the junction kept 4 bases outside the gene matches. The CDR3 sequence is 16 residues long.

V gene TRBV2 combines with J gene TRBJ1-1; D might be TRBD1 (6 bases). V was clipped by 6 bases and J by 0 bases, with 11 bases between them. Per the germline V gene, CDR1 is SNHLY and CDR2 is FYNNEI. The CDR3 runs 14 residues. The CDR3 DNA follows: TGTGCCAGCAGAGACAGGAACATGAACACTGAAGCTTTCTTT. This sequence encodes CASRDRNMNTEAFF.

This rearrangement joins TRBV6-5 to TRBJ1-2; D is unclear. This CDR3 region has 11 residues. Germline V gene lookup returns CDR1 MNHEY and CDR2 SVGAGI. V was pared by 4 bases and J by 8 bases, with 8 bases between. This CDR3 is CASSSGLGYTF. The DNA of the CDR3 is TGTGCCAGCAGTTCAGGACTAGGCTACACCTTC.

The V and J genes are TRBV14 and TRBJ2-2, with D unresolved. Germline-derived CDR1 and CDR2 are SGHDN and FVKESK. This CDR3 has 14 amino acids. The V end lost 5 bases, the J end lost 3 bases, and 10 bases lay between the germline ends. Here the CDR3 reads CASSKLPYTGELFF. The CDR3, as DNA: TGTGCCAGCAGCAAACTCCCTTACACCGGGGAGCTGTTTTTT.

The chain uses TRBV7-9 and TRBJ1-5; 12 bases agree with TRBD1. V was pared by 4 bases and J by 6 bases, with 4 bases of the junction left unmatched. Germline assignment: CDR1 SEHNR and CDR2 FQNEAQ (reference sequence). CDR3 size: 15 residues. CDR3 protein: CASSSGQGAGQPQHF. DNA of the CDR3: TGTGCCAGCAGCTCGGGACAGGGGGCCGGTCAGCCCCAGCATTTT. The full variable domain, with the rest looked up from reference TRBV7-9 and TRBJ1-5, is DTGVSQNPRHKITKRGQNVTFRCDPISEHNRLYWYRQTLGQGPEFLTYFQNEAQLEKSRLLSDRFSAERPKGSFSTLEIQRTEQGDSAMYLCASSSGQGAGQPQHFGDGTRLSIL.